The entry below gives a single TCR beta chain sequence along with its context. The antigen remains unidentified. Data came from immunoSEQ multiplex PCR; TCRdb stores just in-frame clones and leaves some out. The sample carries about 200,000 clones, roughly 88% recorded once. This record belongs to a study of cytomegalovirus exposure and HLA in healthy donors. General study results and limits: Most TCRs appeared rarely, but some public TCRs recurred in many donors. The authors confirmed in vitro that a few CMV-associated chains were specific for CMV antigens. Reportedly, cytomegalovirus status was diagnosed with high sensitivity and specificity.

Germline V gene data show CDR1 as LNHNV and CDR2 as YYDKDF (reference sequence). This CDR3 is built from 15 residues. Trimming removed 0 bases from V and 11 bases from J, with 18 bases in between. The donors were members of the validation cohort comprising over a hundred subjects, separate from the roughly 670-subject first cohort. The chain links TRBV15 to TRBJ2-3; TRBD2 might be the D (7 bases). The source material was PBMCs. This TCR was recovered from a woman between 18 and 29 years old in good health and CMV-seronegative. CDR3 sequence (DNA): TGTGCCACCAGCAGAGAATCGGGGGAGGGGGTCGGGCAGTATTTT. The encoded protein is CATSRESGEGVGQYF.